In this sample, the clone carrying this T cell receptor (beta chain) turned up a few times. What it binds is unknown. Clones were read by immunoSEQ multiplex PCR, and TCRdb kept only the in-frame ones, dropping some. The table lists 150,000 to 250,000 clones, 80% to 90% of them singletons. This CDR3 has 13 residues. V lost 3 bases, J lost 1 base, and 6 bases lay in between. CDR1 KGHSH and CDR2 LQKENI come from the germline V gene. This sample is part of a study of cytomegalovirus exposure and HLA in healthy donors. Notes on the study in general: Most sequenced TCRs were rare (though some public TCRs occurred in many donors). In the 120 or so validation repertoires, just under 95% of cluster scores exceeded 0, per a later analysis. In vitro, three CMV-associated chains proved specific for CMV antigens.

V is TRBV18 and J is TRBJ1-1; no firm D call. The TCR comes from a woman in her twenties or thirties in good health and CMV-seropositive. The specimen sequenced was PBMCs. Here the CDR3 DNA reads TGTGCCAGCTCACCCAACGGGAACACTGAAGCTTTCTTT. It translates to CASSPNGNTEAFF. Looking up the rest from reference TRBV18 and TRBJ1-1 gives the full variable domain: NAGVMQNPRHLVRRRGQEARLRCSPMKGHSHVYWYRQLPEEGLKFMVYLQKENIIDESGMPKERFSAEFPKEGPSILRIQQVVRGDSAAYFCASSPNGNTEAFFGQGTRLTVV.